A single sample is the source of the 16 T cell receptor beta chains below, sequenced in a study of CD8 T cells in ankylosing spondylitis. TCRdb processed the 5' RACE reads anew with MiXCR; each CDR3 protein has one entry. Of more than 200,000 distinct CDR3 sequences listed, 20% to 30% are singletons. The sequenced sample consisted of blood, either unsorted or a sorted T cell fraction (not recorded which). These receptor sequences come from a male donor with ankylosing spondylitis or in good health (not recorded which).

In its sample, this clonotype was seen many times. The chain recombines TRBV20-1 with TRBJ1-4, with 7 nucleotides matching TRBD1. The CDR3 is made up of 13 amino acids. The V segment lost 7 bases and the J segment 8 bases; nucleotides outside the gene matches: 10. Germline V gives CDR1 DFQATT, CDR2 SNEGSKA (reference sequence). The CDR3 region has the DNA TGCAGTGGTAGTGACAGGGTTAGAGAAAAACTGTTTTTT. It is translated as CSGSDRVREKLFF.

This clonotype was observed a few times. V gene TRBV12-3 or TRBV12-4 combines with J gene TRBJ2-3; D uncertain. The CDR3 extends over 13 amino acids. Trimming removed 3 bases from V and 5 bases from J, with 9 bases in between. The CDR3 coding sequence is TGTGCCAGCAGTTTTGGTTTGGGAGATACGCAGTATTTT. It yields the protein CASSFGLGDTQYF.

This clonotype came up many times. The chain carries TRBV29-1 and TRBJ1-2; possible D gene TRBD1, 6 bases. The V gene's germline CDR1 is SQVTM and CDR2 ANQGSEA. V lost 1 base and J lost 4, with 10 bases in between. This CDR3 comprises 13 residues. CDR3 nucleotides: TGCAGCGTTGAAGCCCTGGACAGCTATGGCTACACCTTC. Its protein product is CSVEALDSYGYTF.

The sample holds many counts of this clonotype. The V and J genes are TRBV5-5 and TRBJ1-5, with D uncertain. The germline V gene has CDR1 SGHKS and CDR2 YYEKEE (reference sequence). The CDR3 spans 13 residues. V was cut by 2 bases and J by 5 bases, with 8 bases left in between. CDR3 residues: CASSFHRDQPQHF. CDR3 nucleotides: TGTGCCAGCAGCTTTCACCGTGATCAGCCCCAGCATTTT.

J is TRBJ2-5 and V is TRBV9; D is possibly TRBD2 (7 bases). The germline CDR1 and CDR2 sequences are SGDLS and YYNGEE. Trimming removed 4 bases at V and 3 bases at J, with 19 bases between. The CDR3 is 16 residues long. The CDR3, as DNA: TGTGCCAGCAGCAACGTACAGGGCGCGGGGGAAGAGACCCAGTACTTC. Its translation is CASSNVQGAGEETQYF.

The table lists this clonotype with many counts. The chain carries TRBV12-3 or TRBV12-4 and TRBJ2-3, with 7 positions matching TRBD2. With V trimmed by 0 bases and J by 11 bases, 11 bases remained unmatched. The CDR3 has 15 residues. The CDR3 bases are TGTGCCAGCAGTTTAGCGCGGGGTAGCGGGCCTGGGCAGTATTTT. It is translated as CASSLARGSGPGQYF.

This clonotype was recorded at least ten times. The chain uses TRBV3-1 and TRBJ2-7, with D possibly being TRBD2 (7 bases). The CDR3 consists of 14 residues. Germline V gives CDR1 LGHDT, CDR2 YNNKEL (reference sequence). The V and J ends lost 1 base and 3 bases respectively, with 10 bases between them. The CDR3 sequence: CASSQGGGYYEQYF. CDR3 nucleotides: TGTGCCAGCAGCCAAGGGGGGGGCTACTACGAGCAGTACTTC.

The gene calls are TRBV6-6 and TRBJ2-1; D not resolved. This CDR3 has 13 residues. Germline loops: CDR1 MNHNY, CDR2 SVGAGI (reference sequence). The ends were cut back, 6 bases at V and 4 bases at J, with 10 bases in the middle. CDR3 sequence: CASSMDGYNEQFF. In nucleotides, the CDR3 is TGTGCCAGCAGCATGGACGGGTACAATGAGCAGTTCTTC.

The V call is TRBV29-1, the J call TRBJ1-2, with a tentative D call TRBD1 (5 bases). Germline V gene lookup returns CDR1 SQVTM and CDR2 ANQGSEA. The CDR3 spans 10 residues. Between the trimmed V and J ends, which lost 4 bases and 8 bases, there was a span of 8 bases. Written as DNA, the CDR3 is TGCAGCGTTGGGGACTGGGGCTACACCTTC. Encoded protein: CSVGDWGYTF.

The rearrangement uses TRBV15 and TRBJ2-7; D uncertain. V was cut by 0 bases and J by 6 bases, with 15 bases left in between. Germline V lookup: CDR1 LNHNV, CDR2 YYDKDF (reference sequence). The CDR3 is made up of 15 amino acids. In nucleotides, the CDR3 is TGTGCCACCAGCAGAGACCCAGGATCCGAGAGCGAGCAGTACTTC. It translates to CATSRDPGSESEQYF.

This clonotype was seen ten or more times. The V and J genes are TRBV20-1 and TRBJ2-2, with TRBD1 identical over 7 bases. The germline CDR1 and CDR2 sequences are DFQATT and SNEGSKA (reference sequence). This CDR3 has 15 residues. V lost 6 bases and J lost 5; bases outside the gene matches: 12. The CDR3: CSAPGQLGWTGELFF. The CDR3, as DNA: TGCAGTGCCCCGGGACAGTTGGGATGGACCGGGGAGCTGTTTTTT.

J is TRBJ2-7 and V is TRBV15; 7 bases line up with TRBD1. CDR1 and CDR2 from the germline V gene are LNHNV and YYDKDF (reference sequence). The V gene end was trimmed by 5 bases and the J gene end by 5 bases; junction bases not matched to a gene: 0. This CDR3 has 11 amino acids. CDR3 DNA: TGTGCCACCAGCGACAGGGACGAGCAGTACTTC. This sequence encodes CATSDRDEQYF.

This clonotype was counted a few times. The chain combines TRBV6-5 with TRBJ2-7; D could derive from TRBD1 or TRBD2 (5 bases each). The length of the CDR3 is 12 residues. Trimming pared 7 bases from V and 0 bases from J, leaving 7 bases between. The germline V gene encodes CDR1 MNHEY and CDR2 SVGAGI. Written as DNA, the CDR3 is TGTGCCAGCATGAGGGGCTCCTACGAGCAGTACTTC. Translated: CASMRGSYEQYF.

V and J are TRBV20-1 and TRBJ2-5; D is ambiguous. Germline V lookup: CDR1 DFQATT, CDR2 SNEGSKA (reference sequence). Trimming cost V 7 bases and J 5 bases, with 8 bases left between them. This CDR3 region has 10 residues. The CDR3 loop reads CSVDGETQYF. In DNA, the CDR3 is TGCAGTGTGGATGGGGAGACCCAGTACTTC.

This clonotype was detected many times. The V call is TRBV10-3, the J call TRBJ2-7; 9 bases line up with TRBD1. Germline V gives CDR1 ENHRY, CDR2 SYGVKD. Unmatched junction bases numbered 2, after V lost 6 bases and J lost 8 bases. The CDR3 extends over 11 amino acids. CDR3 bases: TGTGCCATCAGAGGACAGGGGCAGCAGTACTTC. This sequence encodes CAIRGQGQQYF.

This clonotype has at least ten counts. The chain is built from TRBV20-1 and TRBJ2-1; 9 bases are a match to TRBD2. Germline loops: CDR1 DFQATT, CDR2 SNEGSKA (reference sequence). CDR3 size: 16 residues. V trimming: 1 base; J trimming: 3 bases; junction bases outside the gene matches: 7. CDR3 protein: CSARGGASGIYNEQFF. CDR3 bases: TGCAGTGCTAGAGGTGGGGCTAGCGGGATCTACAATGAGCAGTTCTTC.